The subject of this entry is one T cell receptor (beta chain). The CDR3 spans 17 residues. Trimming took 6 bases from V and 4 from J, leaving 21 bases between them. The germline V gene encodes CDR1 SNHLY and CDR2 FYNNEI. The assay was immunoSEQ multiplex PCR, and TCRdb's table has in-frame clones only and misses some. Here the sample spans 130,000 to 150,000 clones, roughly 77% being singletons. The sample belongs to a study of blood T cell repertoires in COVID-19. The rearrangement joins TRBV2 to TRBJ2-2; the D gene is possibly TRBD1 (6 bases). Source material: peripheral blood. This sequence originates from a woman aged 70-85 years with COVID-19, enrolled during active disease. The CDR3 loop reads CASSPRGTGWGTGELFF. The CDR3 coding sequence is TGTGCCAGCAGCCCAAGGGGTACAGGGTGGGGCACCGGGGAGCTGTTTTTT. Complete variable domain (other parts from reference TRBV2 and TRBJ2-2): EPEVTQTPSHQVTQMGQEVILRCVPISNHLYFYWYRQILGQKVEFLVSFYNNEISEKSEIFDDQFSVERPDGSNFTLKIRSTKLEDSAMYFCASSPRGTGWGTGELFFGEGSRLTVL.